The clone carrying this T cell receptor (beta chain) was found a few times. The antigen is undetermined. Trimming took off 3 bases at V and 4 bases at J, with 14 bases between the two ends. The CDR3 runs to 15 residues. The germline V gene has CDR1 MNHNS and CDR2 SASEGT. The data were taken from a study of cytomegalovirus exposure and HLA in healthy donors. General observations from the study: From TCR beta sequences, most subjects' HLA-A and HLA-B alleles were reportedly predicted accurately. The authors later found TCR association rates varying by HLA locus, with DRB1 most and HLA-C fewest.

Though probably carrying unrecorded immune exposures, donors were nominally healthy at sampling. Amplification used 60 Vbeta primers and 13 Jbeta primers. Repertoires were generated with immunoSEQ multiplex PCR, while TCRdb's copy carries only in-frame clones and drops some. Among around 150,000 clones listed, about 68% were seen once. The sequenced sample was PBMCs. V and J are TRBV6-1 and TRBJ2-3, with D possibly TRBD1 on 5 matching bases. This clonotype originated in a human donor in good health. Written as DNA, the CDR3 is TGTGCCAGCAGTGAGGGGATTCAAGGGGCAGATACGCAGTATTTT. It translates to CASSEGIQGADTQYF.